The subject of this entry is one T cell receptor beta chain. Using its own MiXCR run on the PCR reads, TCRdb lists one record per CDR3 protein. The profile shows 19,000 or so distinct CDR3 sequences, around 38% of them singletons. This sample is part of a study of tumor-infiltrating lymphocytes in oesophageal squamous cell carcinoma. With 5 bases removed from V and 5 bases from J, the gap between germline ends came to 13 bases. Germline assignment: CDR1 LGHNA and CDR2 YNFKEQ. The CDR3 totals 14 residues. The V call is TRBV4-2, the J call TRBJ2-1; D possibly corresponds to TRBD2 (6 bases). The clonotype comes from a male donor with esophageal squamous cell carcinoma. Sequenced material: blood. CDR3 coding DNA: TGTGCCAGCAGCGGAGTAGCGGTAGACAATGAGCAGTTCTTC. It is translated as CASSGVAVDNEQFF.